Each of the 16 T cell receptor beta chains below was sequenced from the same sample in a study of CD4+ T cells in melanoma. Measured with immunoSEQ multiplex PCR; TCRdb has only the in-frame clones, and not every one. Found here are approximately 6,200 clones, about 73% of them singletons; the top ten hold roughly 25%. The sequenced sample consisted of cells from a culture (not recorded whether cultured in vitro). The receptors were gathered from a human donor with melanoma.

The V and J genes are TRBV7-2 and TRBJ2-2; D uncertain. Per germline, CDR1 SGHTA and CDR2 FQGNSA. This CDR3 is built from 15 residues. Trimming took off 2 bases at V and 4 bases at J, with 11 bases between the two ends. CDR3 protein: CASSLFPGSTGELFF. Here the CDR3 DNA reads TGTGCCAGCAGCTTATTCCCAGGCTCCACCGGGGAGCTGTTTTTT. Full variable domain (outside the CDR3, taken from reference TRBV7-2 and TRBJ2-2): GAGVSQSPSNKVTEKGKDVELRCDPISGHTALYWYRQSLGQGLEFLIYFQGNSAPDKSGLPSDRFSAERTGGSVSTLTIQRTQQEDSAVYLCASSLFPGSTGELFFGEGSRLTVL.

Only a few counts were recorded for this clone. The chain carries TRBV11-2 and TRBJ2-1; no clear D. Trimming removed 3 bases at V and 7 bases at J, with 10 bases between. Per germline, CDR1 SGHAT and CDR2 FQNNGV. This CDR3 comprises 13 residues. The CDR3 reads CASSFAGLNEQFF. DNA of the CDR3: TGTGCCAGCAGCTTTGCTGGGCTTAATGAGCAGTTCTTC.

V usage is TRBV30 and J usage is TRBJ2-7; 7 bases map to TRBD1. The germline gives CDR1 GTSNPN, CDR2 SVGIG (reference sequence). The J segment lost 2 bases and the V segment lost 4 bases, leaving 5 bases of the junction unmatched. The CDR3 is made up of 13 amino acids. The CDR3 DNA reads as TGTGCCTGGACGACAGGGACCCCCTACGAGCAGTACTTC. This sequence encodes CAWTTGTPYEQYF.

The chain employs TRBV11-2 and TRBJ2-7; possibly TRBD1 for D (5 bases). Germline loops: CDR1 SGHAT, CDR2 FQNNGV. The CDR3 loop spans 15 amino acids. V lost 0 bases to trimming and J lost 5 bases, with 14 bases between them. The CDR3 here is CASSLDGAGTDEQYF. The CDR3, as DNA: TGTGCCAGCAGCTTAGATGGGGCAGGAACGGACGAGCAGTACTTC. The entire variable domain, with the rest obtained from reference TRBV11-2 and TRBJ2-7, is as follows: EAGVAQSPRYKIIEKRQSVAFWCNPISGHATLYWYQQILGQGPKLLIQFQNNGVVDDSQLPKDRFSAERLKGVDSTLKIQPAKLEDSAVYLCASSLDGAGTDEQYFGPGTRLTVT.

For the CDR3, the DNA is TGTGCCAGCGGGATCGCCAATGAGCAGTTCTTC. Translation gives CASGIANEQFF. The chain is built from TRBV2 and TRBJ2-1; unclear D gene. Trimming took off 8 bases at V and 6 bases at J, with 8 bases between the two ends. This CDR3 comprises 11 residues. Germline-derived CDR1 and CDR2 are SNHLY and FYNNEI.

The V call is TRBV11-2, the J call TRBJ2-7, with a tentative D call TRBD1 (5 bases). Trimming pared 2 bases from V and 2 bases from J, leaving 10 bases between. Per the germline V gene, CDR1 is SGHAT and CDR2 is FQNNGV. This CDR3 region has 14 residues. CDR3 amino acids: CASSLRGTTYEQYF. DNA for the CDR3: TGTGCCAGCAGCTTAAGGGGCACCACCTACGAGCAGTACTTC.

The chain links TRBV29-1 to TRBJ2-5; tentatively, D is TRBD2 (6 bases). The CDR3 extends over 12 amino acids. CDR1 and CDR2 from the germline V gene are SQVTM and ANQGSEA. With 7 bases removed from V and 0 bases from J, the gap between germline ends came to 9 bases. CDR3 coding DNA: TGCAGCGCCCGGGACTACCAAGAGACCCAGTACTTC. This codes for CSARDYQETQYF.

This clone was detected once. V usage is TRBV6-5 and J usage is TRBJ1-1; D remains ambiguous. The length of the CDR3 is 14 residues. The V gene's germline CDR1 is MNHEY and CDR2 SVGAGI. The V gene lost 3 bases and the J gene lost 0 bases, with 8 bases spanning the gap. The CDR3 here is CASSYGLMNTEAFF. CDR3 DNA: TGTGCCAGCAGTTATGGACTTATGAACACTGAAGCTTTCTTT.

The rearrangement links TRBV9 to TRBJ2-1, with 9 bases that match TRBD2. The CDR3 covers 20 residues. Germline lookup yields CDR1 SGDLS and CDR2 YYNGEE. V was pared by 3 bases and J by 5 bases, with 21 bases of the junction left unmatched. CDR3 DNA sequence: TGTGCCAGCAGCGATGGAGTTGGAGGGCGGGGGGGCTTTCTGAACAATGAGCAGTTCTTC. Residues: CASSDGVGGRGGFLNNEQFF.

This clone appeared a single time. The rearrangement uses TRBV19 and TRBJ2-2, with TRBD1 matching 9 bases. Germline lookup yields CDR1 LNHDA and CDR2 SQIVND (reference sequence). CDR3 length: 18 residues. The J segment lost 1 base and the V segment lost 1 base, leaving 7 bases of the junction unmatched. The CDR3 bases are TGTGCCAGTAGTATAGGGTTCTGGGACAGGGAGAACACCGGGGAGCTGTTTTTT. Protein sequence: CASSIGFWDRENTGELFF.

The chain links TRBV10-3 to TRBJ2-7; D unclear. Germline assignment: CDR1 ENHRY and CDR2 SYGVKD. V was shortened by 7 bases and J by 1 base, with 8 bases between the two germline ends. CDR3 size: 12 residues. The CDR3 protein is CAIMSGSYEQYF. The CDR3 region has the DNA TGTGCCATCATGTCCGGATCCTACGAGCAGTACTTC.

This clone is medium-sized by share. This chain uses TRBV30 with TRBJ1-1; D ambiguous. V dropped 0 bases and J dropped 1 base, with 3 bases sitting between them. The CDR3 loop spans 12 amino acids. Germline V gene sequence: CDR1 GTSNPN, CDR2 SVGIG (reference sequence). CDR3 loop: CAWSVANTEAFF. CDR3 bases: TGTGCCTGGAGTGTAGCGAACACTGAAGCTTTCTTT.

V gene TRBV5-1 combines with J gene TRBJ2-5; 10 bases line up with TRBD2. Looked up from germline, CDR1 is SGHRS and CDR2 is YFSETQ. This CDR3 has 15 residues. V shed 3 bases, J shed 4 bases, and the junction held 6 bases outside the gene matches. The CDR3 nucleotides are TGCGCCAGCAGCTCGAGCGGGGGGGCCGTAGAGACCCAGTACTTC. This gives the protein CASSSSGGAVETQYF. The full variable domain, completed using reference TRBV5-1 and TRBJ2-5, is KAGVTQTPRYLIKTRGQQVTLSCSPISGHRSVSWYQQTPGQGLQFLFEYFSETQRNKGNFPGRFSGRQFSNSRSEMNVSTLELGDSALYLCASSSSGGAVETQYFGPGTRLLVL.

This clone was recorded a few times. Distinct nucleotide sequences in the sample also encode this CDR3. The J gene is TRBJ2-1, the V gene TRBV27; D remains unclear. The V end was cut by 6 bases, the J end by 4 bases, with 4 bases between. The CDR3 is 11 residues long. The V gene's germline CDR1 is MNHEY and CDR2 SMNVEV (reference sequence). The CDR3 DNA follows: TGTGCCAGCAGGGTTTACAATGAGCAGTTCTTC. Its protein product is CASRVYNEQFF.

This sequence joins TRBV28 and TRBJ1-5; D gene ambiguous. The CDR3 contains 16 residues. Germline loops: CDR1 MDHEN, CDR2 SYDVKM. Trimming left V 2 bases short and J 4 bases short, with 15 bases between. The CDR3 reads CASSLPDGGGNQPQHF. In nucleotides, the CDR3 is TGTGCCAGCAGTTTACCGGACGGTGGCGGGAATCAGCCCCAGCATTTT. Looking up the rest from reference TRBV28 and TRBJ1-5 gives the full variable domain: DVKVTQSSRYLVKRTGEKVFLECVQDMDHENMFWYRQDPGLGLRLIYFSYDVKMKEKGDIPEGYSVSREKKERFSLILESASTNQTSMYLCASSLPDGGGNQPQHFGDGTRLSIL.

This clone turned up a few times. The chain employs TRBV19 and TRBJ2-1; D possibly uses TRBD1 or TRBD2 (6 bases each). The CDR3 is 10 residues long. Germline V lookup: CDR1 LNHDA, CDR2 SQIVND (reference sequence). V dropped 11 bases and J dropped 10 bases, with 12 bases sitting between them. CDR3 in amino acids: CASRGGEQFF. For the CDR3, the DNA is TGTGCCTCCAGAGGGGGGGAGCAGTTCTTC.